This is a list of T cell receptor beta chains from one sample in a study of regulatory T cells in long-lasting Graves disease. TCRdb processed the multiplex PCR reads anew with MiXCR; each CDR3 protein has one entry. This sample has 350,000 to 500,000 distinct CDR3 sequences; 20% to 25% occur once, and the top ten carry roughly an eighth. The source material was peripheral blood mononuclear cells (PBMCs), sampled when the disease was refractory, from a patient treated with antithyroid drugs. The source of these receptors is a female donor with Graves disease. Both conserved end residues are part of each CDR3. The D gene is left open where the match is weak. Where a row states a size, it is once, few, many or the class of an expanded clone; other rows omit it.

>TRBJ1-2|many|TRBV7-2|-
TGTGCCAGCAGCTTCTCTTATGGCTACACCTTC
CASSFSYGYTF
>TRBJ1-2|-|TRBV9|-
TGTGCCAGCAGCGTTCTGGGGAAAGGCTACACCTTC
CASSVLGKGYTF
>TRBJ2-5|many|TRBV12-3/TRBV12-4|-
TGTGCCAGCAGTTTAGAGCACAGGAGTCCAGGAGAGACCCAGTACTTC
CASSLEHRSPGETQYF
>TRBJ1-5|-|TRBV19|-
TGTGCCAGTAGTAAACGGACAGACAATCAGCCCCAGCATTTT
CASSKRTDNQPQHF
>TRBJ1-6|many|TRBV11-2|-
TGTGCCAGCAGCCTCGGGGGGTCACCCCTCCACTTT
CASSLGGSPLHF
>TRBJ1-2|-|TRBV10-3|-
TGTGCCATCAGTGTGGCAGGGAATGGCTACACCTTC
CAISVAGNGYTF
>TRBJ2-3|few|TRBV13|TRBD1
TGTGCCAGCAGCTCGACGGACAGGGACGGAGATACGCAGTATTTT
CASSSTDRDGDTQYF
>TRBJ2-5|many|TRBV6-1|-
TGTGCCAGCACGCAAGTGAACCCCCTAGCGAAAGACACCCAGTACTTC
CASTQVNPLAKDTQYF
>TRBJ2-5|many|TRBV6-1|-
TGTGCCAGCAACGGCCCCCAAGAGACCCAGTACTTC
CASNGPQETQYF
>TRBJ2-1|-|TRBV7-3|-
TGTGCCAGCAGCCCCCTTGGGAACAGGGCTAATGAGCAGTTCTTC
CASSPLGNRANEQFF
>TRBJ2-7|many|TRBV28|TRBD1
TGTGCCAGCAGTTTAGGGACAGGGGTCTACGAGCAGTACTTC
CASSLGTGVYEQYF
>TRBJ2-7|-|TRBV3-1|-
TGTCCCAGCAGCCAAGGGGGGACAGCGACCTACGAGCAGTACTTC
CPSSQGGTATYEQYF
>TRBJ1-5|-|TRBV9|-
TGTGCCAGCAGCGTAGACGGCGGCGGCAATCAGCCCCAGCATTTT
CASSVDGGGNQPQHF
>TRBJ2-7|-|TRBV7-8|-
TGTGCCAGCAGCTTTTACCCGGGACTCTCATACGAGCAGTACTTC
CASSFYPGLSYEQYF
>TRBJ2-7|few|TRBV5-5|TRBD2
TGTGCCAGCAGCTGGGCTAGCGGGGGATCCTACGAGCAGTACTTC
CASSWASGGSYEQYF
>TRBJ1-4|many|TRBV6-1|-
TGTGCCAGCAGCGCAGGGGCGCGTGGGGAAAAACTGTTTTTT
CASSAGARGEKLFF
>TRBJ2-5|many|TRBV2|-
TGTGCCAGCAGTGAGGGGATGGGGGAGACCCAGTACTTC
CASSEGMGETQYF
>TRBJ1-6|-|TRBV9|-
TGTGCCAGCAGCCAGGGAAGAAGGGAGTCACCCCTCCACTTT
CASSQGRRESPLHF
>TRBJ2-7|many|TRBV10-3|TRBD2
TGTGCCACCGAGACTAGCGGAGTCCCCTACGAGCAGTACTTC
CATETSGVPYEQYF
>TRBJ2-2|many|TRBV11-2|TRBD1
TGTGCCAGCAGCCGAGCCCAGGGGGCGACGTACACCGGGGAGCTGTTTTTT
CASSRAQGATYTGELFF
>TRBJ1-5|many|TRBV6-1|-
TGTGCCAGCACCAATACAGGGAATCATCAGCCCCAGCATTTT
CASTNTGNHQPQHF
>TRBJ2-2|-|TRBV6-4|TRBD2
TGTGCCAGGCGAGCGGGGGTAAACACCGGGGAGCTGTTTTTT
CARRAGVNTGELFF
>TRBJ1-2|many|TRBV6-1|TRBD1
TGTGCCAGCAGGAGAGACAGGGAAGATGGCTACACCTTC
CASRRDREDGYTF
>TRBJ2-1|-|TRBV5-8|-
TGTGCCAGCAGCTTGGAAAGGGAAGATGAGCAGTTCTTC
CASSLEREDEQFF
>TRBJ1-1|-|TRBV4-1|-
TGCGCCAGCAGCCCCTTCGGGGGGAACACTGAAGCTTTCTTT
CASSPFGGNTEAFF
>TRBJ1-1|many|TRBV2|TRBD1
TGTGCCAGCAGTGACCCGGGACAGTTGAACACTGAAGCTTTCTTT
CASSDPGQLNTEAFF
>TRBJ1-1|many|TRBV5-1|TRBD1
TGCGCCAGCAGCTTGGATACAGGGGGAGAGACTGAAGCTTTCTTT
CASSLDTGGETEAFF
>TRBJ2-3|-|TRBV2|-
TGTGCCAGCAGTGCCCCCGCACTAGAGAGCACAGATACGCAGTATTTT
CASSAPALESTDTQYF
>TRBJ2-5|many|TRBV2|TRBD1
TGTGCCAGCCGTACGTCGGGACAGGGTGGGGAGACCCAGTACTTC
CASRTSGQGGETQYF
>TRBJ2-7|-|TRBV7-2|-
TGTGCCAGCAGCGGAACCCGGGTTGGGCAGTACTTC
CASSGTRVGQYF
>TRBJ1-5|-|TRBV2|-
TGTGCCAGCATGGAGGGGCCGAATCAGCCCCAGCATTTT
CASMEGPNQPQHF
>TRBJ2-7|-|TRBV20-1|-
TGCAGTGCTAGAGATCACAGGCAGTTCCCTCTCTACGAGCAGTACTTC
CSARDHRQFPLYEQYF
>TRBJ2-3|-|TRBV29-1|TRBD2
TGCAGCGTTGGGGCTAGCGGGAGATCGGATACGCAGTATTTT
CSVGASGRSDTQYF
>TRBJ2-5|many|TRBV6-1|TRBD2
TGTGCCAGCAGTGAACTAGCGGGGTCCCAAGAGACCCAGTACTTC
CASSELAGSQETQYF
>TRBJ2-7|many|TRBV6-9|TRBD1
TGTGCCAGCAGTTATGGGGACAGGTCAACCTACGAGCAGTACTTC
CASSYGDRSTYEQYF
>TRBJ2-5|-|TRBV7-2|-
TGTGCCAGCAGCCCCGACCCCCAAGAGACCCAGTACTTC
CASSPDPQETQYF
>TRBJ1-1|few|TRBV6-1|TRBD1
TGTGCCAGCAAACAGGGGCGAGACACTGAAGCTTTCTTT
CASKQGRDTEAFF
>TRBJ2-1|once|TRBV7-2|-
TGTGCCAGCAGGGAGGGCGGCTACAATGAGCAGTTCTTC
CASREGGYNEQFF
>TRBJ1-4|few|TRBV28|-
TGTGCCAGCAGTTTCTGGGGGGCTCGTAATGAAAAACTGTTTTTT
CASSFWGARNEKLFF
>TRBJ1-6|-|TRBV2|TRBD1
TGTGCCAGCAGTTTATCCGGGACAGGGGTTTTCTCACCCCTCCACTTT
CASSLSGTGVFSPLHF
>TRBJ1-1|many|TRBV7-2|-
TGTGCCAGCAGCGCAGCGTGGAACACTGAAGCTTTCTTT
CASSAAWNTEAFF
>TRBJ2-5|-|TRBV20-1|-
TGCAGTGCTAGGAGGGCGGGGAAAAAAGAGACCCAGTACTTC
CSARRAGKKETQYF
>TRBJ2-7|many|TRBV6-2/TRBV6-3|TRBD1
TGTGCCAGCAGTACAGGACAGGGTGGGATCTCCTACGAGCAGTACTTC
CASSTGQGGISYEQYF
>TRBJ1-1|-|TRBV20-1|TRBD1
TGCAGTGCTTCCCCCCGGGACAGGGGAGGAGGCACTGAAGCTTTCTTT
CSASPRDRGGGTEAFF
>TRBJ2-5|-|TRBV5-5|-
TGTGCCAGCAGCCCGGGGACAAGGGGCCAAGAGACCCAGTACTTC
CASSPGTRGQETQYF
>TRBJ2-5|many|TRBV28|-
TGTGCCAGCAGTAGTAGATTACAAGAGACCCAGTACTTC
CASSSRLQETQYF
>TRBJ1-1|many|TRBV27|-
TGTGCCAGCAGTTTTGCGGACAGAGGCACTGAAGCTTTCTTT
CASSFADRGTEAFF
>TRBJ2-2|many|TRBV28|-
TGTGCCAGCAGTATACAACAGGGAAACACCGGGGAGCTGTTTTTT
CASSIQQGNTGELFF
>TRBJ2-5|-|TRBV10-3|-
TGTGCCATCAGTGACCCAGTGGGGGACCAAGAGACCCAGTACTTC
CAISDPVGDQETQYF
>TRBJ2-5|few|TRBV5-1|TRBD2
TGCGCCAGCAGCTTCGGGGCTAGCGGGAGTTGGGAGACCCAGTACTTC
CASSFGASGSWETQYF
>TRBJ2-7|-|TRBV28|-
TGTGCCAGCAGCCGCGCTGATCGCTCCTACGAGCAGTACTTC
CASSRADRSYEQYF
>TRBJ2-7|-|TRBV2|TRBD1
TGTGCCAGCAGTTACGGACAGGGGGCTTGGGAGCAGTACTTC
CASSYGQGAWEQYF
>TRBJ2-5|many|TRBV28|TRBD2
TGTGCCAGCAGTTTATCGAGAGGCGGGAGAGAGACCCAGTACTTC
CASSLSRGGRETQYF
>TRBJ1-2|many|TRBV28|-
TGTGCCAGCAGTTTAAACGACAGAGTCTACACCTTC
CASSLNDRVYTF
>TRBJ2-4|many|TRBV28|TRBD1
TGTGCCAGCAGACAGGGGTTGACTCTTTTAGTGGCCAAAAACATTCAGTACTTC
CASRQGLTLLVAKNIQYF
>TRBJ2-7|-|TRBV6-2/TRBV6-3|TRBD2
TGTGCCAGCAGCGCCGGGACTAGCGGAAAAGGGGCCTACGAGCAGTACTTC
CASSAGTSGKGAYEQYF
>TRBJ2-7|many|TRBV5-5|-
TGTGCCAGCAGCTTGGCCCTAGGGGATCGGTCCTACGAGCAGTACTTC
CASSLALGDRSYEQYF